This T cell receptor (beta chain) was retrieved from a study of cytomegalovirus exposure and HLA in healthy donors. With 60 Vbeta and 13 Jbeta primers, the PCR was carried out. Clones were sequenced by immunoSEQ multiplex PCR, and TCRdb holds only the in-frame ones, with some missing. The sample has 150,000 to 200,000 clones; about four fifths are singletons. The V and J ends lost 4 bases and 2 bases, in that order; junction bases with no gene match: 5. This CDR3 is 16 amino acids long. Germline CDR1 and CDR2: SEHNR and FQNEAQ (reference sequence). The receptor was derived from a woman between 50 and 59 years old in good health and CMV-seropositive. Material for sequencing was PBMCs. V is TRBV7-9 and J is TRBJ2-1, with 10 nucleotides matching TRBD2. This chain's CDR3 is CASSWLLAGPYNEQFF. The DNA of the CDR3 is TGTGCCAGCAGCTGGTTACTAGCGGGGCCCTACAATGAGCAGTTCTTC.